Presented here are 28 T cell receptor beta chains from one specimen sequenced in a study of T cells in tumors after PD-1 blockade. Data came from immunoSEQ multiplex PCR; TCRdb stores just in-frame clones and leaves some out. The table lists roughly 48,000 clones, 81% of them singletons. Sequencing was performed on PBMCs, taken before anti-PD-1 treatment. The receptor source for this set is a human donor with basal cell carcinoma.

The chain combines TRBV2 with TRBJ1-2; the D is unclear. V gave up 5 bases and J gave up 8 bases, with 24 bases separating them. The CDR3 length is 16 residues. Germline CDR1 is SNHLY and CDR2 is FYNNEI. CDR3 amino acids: CASSPSRAALTRGYTF. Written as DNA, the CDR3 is TGTGCCAGCAGTCCCTCTAGGGCAGCACTTACGAGGGGCTACACCTTC.

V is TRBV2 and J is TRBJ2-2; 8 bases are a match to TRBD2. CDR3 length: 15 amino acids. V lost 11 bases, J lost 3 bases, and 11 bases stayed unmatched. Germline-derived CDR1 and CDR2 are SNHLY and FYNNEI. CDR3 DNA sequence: TGTGCCCTCCTGGCCAGCGGGGGTGACACCGGGGAGCTGTTTTTT. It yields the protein CALLASGGDTGELFF.

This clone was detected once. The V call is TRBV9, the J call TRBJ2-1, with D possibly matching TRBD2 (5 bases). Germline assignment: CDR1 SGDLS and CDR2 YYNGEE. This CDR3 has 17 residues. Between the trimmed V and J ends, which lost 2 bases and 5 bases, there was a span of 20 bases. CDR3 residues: CASSVGRRSGKDNEQFF. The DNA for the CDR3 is TGTGCCAGCAGCGTGGGCAGGAGGAGTGGGAAAGACAATGAGCAGTTCTTC.

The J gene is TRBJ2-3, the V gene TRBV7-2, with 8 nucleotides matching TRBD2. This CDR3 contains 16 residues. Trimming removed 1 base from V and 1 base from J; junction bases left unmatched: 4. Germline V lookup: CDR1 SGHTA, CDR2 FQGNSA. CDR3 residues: CASSLGVSGGTDTQYF. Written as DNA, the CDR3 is TGTGCCAGCAGCTTAGGGGTTAGCGGGGGCACAGATACGCAGTATTTT.

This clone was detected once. The chain's CDR3 is CASSDPGTGGGEQYF. The CDR3 bases are TGCGCCAGCAGTGATCCCGGGACAGGGGGCGGTGAGCAGTACTTC. The V and J genes are TRBV10-1 and TRBJ2-7; 12 positions match TRBD1. Germline CDR1 reads WNHNN; CDR2 reads SYGVQD (reference sequence). After removal of 3 bases from V and 7 bases from J, the junction contained 7 bases not matched to a gene. This CDR3 region has 15 residues.

CDR3 loop: CASSLLADTQYF. CDR3 DNA sequence: TGTGCCAGCAGCTTGTTAGCAGATACGCAGTATTTT. The chain carries TRBV5-4 and TRBJ2-3; D is uncertain. This CDR3 has 12 amino acids. CDR1 and CDR2 from the germline V gene are SGHNT and YYREEE (reference sequence). The V gene lost 1 base and the J gene lost 4 bases, with 4 bases spanning the gap.

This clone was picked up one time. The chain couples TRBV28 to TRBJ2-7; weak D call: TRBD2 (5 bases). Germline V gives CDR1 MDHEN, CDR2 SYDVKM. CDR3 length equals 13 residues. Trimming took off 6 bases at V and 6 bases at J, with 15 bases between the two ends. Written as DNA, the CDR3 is TGTGCCAGCAGCTCCCCCGACGGGGTCGAGCAGTACTTC. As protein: CASSSPDGVEQYF.

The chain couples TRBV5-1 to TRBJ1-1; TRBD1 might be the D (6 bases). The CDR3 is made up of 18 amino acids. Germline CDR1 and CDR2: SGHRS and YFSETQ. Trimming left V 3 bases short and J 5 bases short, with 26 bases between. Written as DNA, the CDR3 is TGCGCCAGCAGCTCCGCAACAAACACCCAGGGGAGTCGGACTGAAGCTTTCTTT. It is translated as CASSSATNTQGSRTEAFF.

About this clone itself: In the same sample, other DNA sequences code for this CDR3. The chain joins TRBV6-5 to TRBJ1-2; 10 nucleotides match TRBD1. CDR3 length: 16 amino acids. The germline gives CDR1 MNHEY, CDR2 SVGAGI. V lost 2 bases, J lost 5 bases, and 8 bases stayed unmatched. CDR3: CASSYLRTGGGYGYTF. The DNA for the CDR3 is TGTGCCAGCAGTTACCTTAGGACAGGGGGAGGATATGGCTACACCTTC.

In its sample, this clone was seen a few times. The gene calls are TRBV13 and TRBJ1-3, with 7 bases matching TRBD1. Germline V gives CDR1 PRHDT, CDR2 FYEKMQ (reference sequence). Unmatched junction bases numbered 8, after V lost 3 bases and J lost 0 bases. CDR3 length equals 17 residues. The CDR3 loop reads CASSFRLRDSSGNTIYF. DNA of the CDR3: TGTGCCAGCAGCTTTCGTCTACGGGACAGCTCTGGAAACACCATATATTTT.

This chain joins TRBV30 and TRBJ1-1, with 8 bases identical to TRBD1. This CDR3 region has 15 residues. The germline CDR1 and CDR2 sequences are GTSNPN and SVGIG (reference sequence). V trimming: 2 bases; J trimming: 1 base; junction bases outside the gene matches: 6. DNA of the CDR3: TGTGCCTGGAGTAGGCGGGACAGGTGGAACACTGAAGCTTTCTTT. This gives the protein CAWSRRDRWNTEAFF. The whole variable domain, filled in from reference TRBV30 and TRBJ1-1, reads SQTIHQWPATLVQPVGSPLSLECTVEGTSNPNLYWYRQAAGRGLQLLFYSVGIGQISSEVPQNLSASRPQDRQFILSSKKLLLSDSGFYLCAWSRRDRWNTEAFFGQGTRLTVV.

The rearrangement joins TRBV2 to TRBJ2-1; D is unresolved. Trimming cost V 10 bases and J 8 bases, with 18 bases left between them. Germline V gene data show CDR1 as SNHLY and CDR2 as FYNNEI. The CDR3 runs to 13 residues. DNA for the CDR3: TGTGCCACCACCAGTGCGGAGACCGATGAGCAGTTCTTC. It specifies CATTSAETDEQFF.

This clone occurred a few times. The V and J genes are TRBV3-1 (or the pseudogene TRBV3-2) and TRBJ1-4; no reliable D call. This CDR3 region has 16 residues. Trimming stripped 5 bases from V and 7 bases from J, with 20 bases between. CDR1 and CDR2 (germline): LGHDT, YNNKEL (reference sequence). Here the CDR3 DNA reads TGTGCCAGCAGCTACATGGGCATAACAGCCGTTGAAAAACTGTTTTTT. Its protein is CASSYMGITAVEKLFF.

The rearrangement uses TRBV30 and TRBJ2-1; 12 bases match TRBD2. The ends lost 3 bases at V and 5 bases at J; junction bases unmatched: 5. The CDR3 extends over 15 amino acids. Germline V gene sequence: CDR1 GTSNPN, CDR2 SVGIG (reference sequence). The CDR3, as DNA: TGTGCCTGGAGACCCCTAGCGGGGGGGGACAATGAGCAGTTCTTC. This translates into CAWRPLAGGDNEQFF.

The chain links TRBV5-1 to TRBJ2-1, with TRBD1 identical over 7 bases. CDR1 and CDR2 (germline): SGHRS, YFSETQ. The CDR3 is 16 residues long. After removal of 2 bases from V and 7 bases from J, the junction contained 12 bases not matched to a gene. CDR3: CASSFTRQGLVNEQFF. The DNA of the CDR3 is TGCGCCAGCAGCTTTACCCGACAGGGCCTGGTGAATGAGCAGTTCTTC.

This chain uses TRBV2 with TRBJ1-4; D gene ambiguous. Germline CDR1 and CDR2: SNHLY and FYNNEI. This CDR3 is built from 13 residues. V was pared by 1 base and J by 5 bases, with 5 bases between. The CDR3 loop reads CASSEGRNEKLFF. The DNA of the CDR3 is TGTGCCAGCAGTGAAGGCAGAAATGAAAAACTGTTTTTT.

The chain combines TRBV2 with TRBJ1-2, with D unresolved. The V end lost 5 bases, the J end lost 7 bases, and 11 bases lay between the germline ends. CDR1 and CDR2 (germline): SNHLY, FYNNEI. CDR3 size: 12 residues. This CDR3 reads CASSTLTSGYTF. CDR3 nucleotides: TGTGCCAGCAGTACGTTGACGAGTGGCTACACCTTC.

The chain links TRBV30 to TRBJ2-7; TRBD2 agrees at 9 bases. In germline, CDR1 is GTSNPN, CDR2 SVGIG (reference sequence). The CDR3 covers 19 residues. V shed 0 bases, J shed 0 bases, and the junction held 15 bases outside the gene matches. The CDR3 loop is CAWSVSPLAGFGSSYEQYF. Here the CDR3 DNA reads TGTGCCTGGAGTGTATCACCGCTAGCGGGGTTCGGTAGCTCCTACGAGCAGTACTTC.

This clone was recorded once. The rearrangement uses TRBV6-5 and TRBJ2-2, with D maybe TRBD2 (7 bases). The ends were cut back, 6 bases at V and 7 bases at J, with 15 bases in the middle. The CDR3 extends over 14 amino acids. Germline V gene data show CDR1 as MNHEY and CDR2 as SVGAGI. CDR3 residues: CASRRKGEGGELFF. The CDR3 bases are TGTGCCAGCAGGAGGAAGGGGGAGGGCGGGGAGCTGTTTTTT.

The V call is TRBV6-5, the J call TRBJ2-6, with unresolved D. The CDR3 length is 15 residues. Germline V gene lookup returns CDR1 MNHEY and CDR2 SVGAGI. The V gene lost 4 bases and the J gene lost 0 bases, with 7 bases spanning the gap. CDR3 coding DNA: TGTGCCAGCAGTTTCGGGCCCTCTGGGGCCAACGTCCTGACTTTC. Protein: CASSFGPSGANVLTF.

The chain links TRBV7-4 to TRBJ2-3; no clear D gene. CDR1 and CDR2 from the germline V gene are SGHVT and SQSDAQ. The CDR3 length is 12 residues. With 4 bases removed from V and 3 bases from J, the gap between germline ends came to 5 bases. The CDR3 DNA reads TGTGCCAGCAGCTACAGAACAGATACGCAGTATTTT. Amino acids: CASSYRTDTQYF.

DNA of the CDR3: TGTGCCAGCAGCTTAGCGTTGGCAGACCTCGGGGGCTACACCTTC. Its protein product is CASSLALADLGGYTF. The chain combines TRBV7-9 with TRBJ1-2; no definite D call. Trimming removed 0 bases at V and 8 bases at J, with 16 bases between. Germline V gene data show CDR1 as SEHNR and CDR2 as FQNEAQ (reference sequence). The CDR3 covers 15 residues.

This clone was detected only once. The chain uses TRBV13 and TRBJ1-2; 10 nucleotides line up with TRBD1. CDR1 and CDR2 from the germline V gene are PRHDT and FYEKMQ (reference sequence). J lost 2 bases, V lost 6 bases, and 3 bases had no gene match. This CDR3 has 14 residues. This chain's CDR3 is CASRPGQGNYGYTF. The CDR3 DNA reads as TGTGCCAGCAGGCCGGGACAGGGGAACTATGGCTACACCTTC. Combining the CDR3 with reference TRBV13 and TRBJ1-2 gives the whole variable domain AAGVIQSPRHLIKEKRETATLKCYPIPRHDTVYWYQQGPGQDPQFLISFYEKMQSDKGSIPDRFSAQQFSDYHSELNMSSLELGDSALYFCASRPGQGNYGYTFGSGTRLTVV.

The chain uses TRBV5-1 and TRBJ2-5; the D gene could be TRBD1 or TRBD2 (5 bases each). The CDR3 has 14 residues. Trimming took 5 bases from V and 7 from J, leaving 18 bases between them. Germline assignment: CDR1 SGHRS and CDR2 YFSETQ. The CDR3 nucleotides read TGCGCCAGCAGTCCGGTTCTGGGGGTTGTGACCCAGTACTTC. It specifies CASSPVLGVVTQYF.

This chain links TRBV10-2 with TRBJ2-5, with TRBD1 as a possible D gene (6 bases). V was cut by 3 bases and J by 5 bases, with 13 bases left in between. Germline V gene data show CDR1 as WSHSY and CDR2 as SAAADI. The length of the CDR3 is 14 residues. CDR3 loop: CASSENRVLETQYF. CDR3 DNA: TGCGCCAGCAGTGAAAACAGGGTTTTGGAGACCCAGTACTTC.

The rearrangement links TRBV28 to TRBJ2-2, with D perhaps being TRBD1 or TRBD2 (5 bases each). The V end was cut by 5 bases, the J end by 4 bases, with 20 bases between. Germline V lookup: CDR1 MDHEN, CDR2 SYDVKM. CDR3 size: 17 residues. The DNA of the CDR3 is TGTGCCAGCAGTCCCAACCCAGGGTGGGGGTCCACCGGGGAGCTGTTTTTT. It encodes CASSPNPGWGSTGELFF.

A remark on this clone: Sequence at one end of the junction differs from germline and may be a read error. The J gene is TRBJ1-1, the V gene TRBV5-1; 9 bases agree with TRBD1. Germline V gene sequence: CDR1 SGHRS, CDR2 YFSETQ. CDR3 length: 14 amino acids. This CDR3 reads CASNLGQGNTEAFF. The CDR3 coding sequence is TGCGCCAGCAACTTGGGACAGGGGAACACTGAAGCTTTCTTT.

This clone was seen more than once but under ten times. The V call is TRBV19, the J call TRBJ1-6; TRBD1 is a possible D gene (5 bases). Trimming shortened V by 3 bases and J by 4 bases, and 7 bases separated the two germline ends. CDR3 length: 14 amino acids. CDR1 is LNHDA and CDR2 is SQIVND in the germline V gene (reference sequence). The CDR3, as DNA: TGTGCCAGTAGTATGAGGGGATATAATTCACCCCTCCACTTT. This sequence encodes CASSMRGYNSPLHF.